A single sample gave rise to the 7 T cell receptor beta chains below, sequenced in a study of shared clonotypes between healthy human individuals. Profiling relied on immunoSEQ multiplex PCR, and the TCRdb table lists in-frame clones only, not all of them. The sample contains under 600,000 clones, around 77% of which appear only once. The sequencing input was PBMCs. The receptor source for this set is a woman aged 40 to 55 in good health. Some clones in this sample may be carry-over from other donors' samples.

This clone was detected a few times. This chain connects TRBV29-1 to TRBJ1-1; D gene unclear. Germline V gene sequence: CDR1 SQVTM, CDR2 ANQGSEA. The CDR3 covers 13 residues. The germline V and J ends were trimmed by 1 base and 0 bases, with 6 bases remaining between them. CDR3 DNA sequence: TGCAGCGTTGAAGTTGGTATGAACACTGAAGCTTTCTTT. Translation: CSVEVGMNTEAFF.

This chain uses TRBV5-1 with TRBJ1-5; 9 bases fit TRBD1. This CDR3 has 15 amino acids. Germline loops: CDR1 SGHRS, CDR2 YFSETQ. V was clipped by 4 bases and J by 5 bases; unmatched bases: 7. The CDR3 coding sequence is TGCGCCAGCAGCCCGGGGACAGGGTACGATCAGCCCCAGCATTTT. Translating gives CASSPGTGYDQPQHF.

V gene TRBV28 combines with J gene TRBJ1-1; D gene ambiguous. Germline CDR1 and CDR2: MDHEN and SYDVKM. Trimming cost V 5 bases and J 9 bases, with 16 bases left between them. CDR3 size: 13 residues. The CDR3 sequence: CASSPTGVVQAFF. CDR3 coding DNA: TGTGCCAGCAGTCCGACTGGGGTTGTGCAAGCTTTCTTT.

In this sample, this clone turned up many times. This sequence joins TRBV27 and TRBJ2-2, with D tentatively TRBD2 (5 bases). CDR1 is MNHEY, CDR2 SMNVEV, per germline (reference sequence). The CDR3 sequence is 20 residues long. The germline V and J ends were trimmed by 0 bases and 0 bases, with 20 bases remaining between them. DNA for the CDR3: TGTGCCAGCAGTTTATCCGGGGATTTGGATCTCCTCTCGAACACCGGGGAGCTGTTTTTT. It is translated as CASSLSGDLDLLSNTGELFF.

The V and J genes are TRBV20-1 and TRBJ2-7, with D unclear. The CDR3 is made up of 11 amino acids. V lost 7 bases and J lost 4, with 11 bases in between. Germline V gene data show CDR1 as DFQATT and CDR2 as SNEGSKA (reference sequence). Written as DNA, the CDR3 is TGCAGTGAGGGTTCCCGATACGAGCAGTACTTC. Residues: CSEGSRYEQYF.

On this clone itself: The likely explanation is a read error, given a far larger clone one base away. In the same sample, other DNA sequences code for this CDR3. V usage is TRBV20-1 and J usage is TRBJ1-1; D gene ambiguous. The CDR3 runs 11 residues. The V gene's germline CDR1 is DFQATT and CDR2 SNEGSKA (reference sequence). Here the CDR3 reads CSASKNTEALF. CDR3 coding DNA: TGCAGTGCTAGTAAGAACACTGAAGCTTTATTT.

This chain joins TRBV4-2 and TRBJ2-4, with 7 bases identical to TRBD1. The CDR3 runs to 16 residues. Germline CDR1 is LGHNA and CDR2 is YNFKEQ. The V gene end was trimmed by 1 base and the J gene end by 0 bases; junction bases not matched to a gene: 3. CDR3 residues: CASSQGTGLAKNIQYF. The CDR3 nucleotides are TGTGCCAGCAGCCAAGGGACAGGCCTAGCCAAAAACATTCAGTACTTC.